This T cell receptor beta chain derives from a study of blood T cell repertoires in COVID-19. Study as a whole: Whether acute or convalescent, the COVID-19 samples came from the United States, Italy and Spain. From T cells, B-cell-depleted T cells, or PBMCs came the material, which was cDNA or gDNA.

In the original analysis: Estimated nucleated cell counts came from reference gene primer amplification. Here immunoSEQ multiplex PCR was the method, and the copy in TCRdb shows in-frame clones only, minus some. The DNA was the basis for D and trimming; V, J and clone size are from that table. The repertoire holds nearly 45,000 clones, with 70% to 90% as singletons. The CDR3 is 16 residues long. Per germline, CDR1 SGHRS and CDR2 YFSETQ. The germline V and J ends were trimmed by 4 bases and 2 bases, with 16 bases remaining between them. The gene calls are TRBV5-1 and TRBJ1-5; possible D gene TRBD1, 6 bases. The clonotype originates from a woman of 80 years or more with acute or convalescent COVID-19. Sequences were obtained from peripheral blood. The CDR3 loop is CASSLSGAGGNQPQHF. For the CDR3, the DNA is TGCGCCAGCAGCCTGTCTGGGGCAGGGGGCAATCAGCCCCAGCATTTT.